The clone carrying this TCR beta chain was seen once. No antigen is known for it. Cultured CD4+ T cells had their DNA profiled by the Oncomine TCR Beta short-read assay. In TCRdb, the PCR reads were re-called with MiXCR into one record per CDR3 protein. The sample lists around 26,000 distinct CDR3 sequences; under 70% were seen once. The data stem from a study of vaccination and CD4 T cells after COVID-19. Study observations and caveats: Only after vaccination were a median roughly 90% of convalescents' reactive clones seen.

Treatment specified: roughly 11-day PBMC culture with coronavirus spike peptide pools or control peptides (ViraFEST assay). The receptor comes from a human donor who had recovered from COVID-19. The specimen sequenced was CD4+ T cells from blood, cultured in vitro.

CDR3 loop: CACLSPGEGYEQYF. Written as DNA, the CDR3 is TGTGCCTGCCTATCCCCAGGGGAAGGCTACGAGCAGTACTTC. This sequence joins TRBV6-2 or TRBV6-3 and TRBJ2-7; possible D gene TRBD1, 6 bases. Looked up from germline, CDR1 is MNHEY and CDR2 is SVGEGT. The CDR3 sequence is 14 residues long. Trimming pared 11 bases from V and 3 bases from J, leaving 20 bases between.